This T cell receptor beta chain was identified in a study of T cells in Graves' hyperthyroidism and ophthalmopathy. Study-wide results and caveats: Most thyroid clonotypes with frequency above 0.001 were detected in blood. Ophthalmopathy, which appeared later, was predicted by the model a median roughly 6.4 months before onset.

Hyperthyroidism patients were newly diagnosed, had disease duration under 2 months, and were aged 18 to 65 years. The study based diagnoses on clinical symptoms, serum thyroxine and TRAb, thyroid ultrasound and orbital computed tomography. This clonotype was picked up many times. The antigen is not known. J was trimmed by 4 bases and V by 0 bases; bases with no gene match: 11. This CDR3 has 17 residues. The germline gives CDR1 SGHTA, CDR2 FQGNSA. Amplification of TCR beta CDR3 regions was performed using RNA transcripts as template. The HTBI primer set drove a first-round RT-PCR of the TCR CDR3. MiXCR was run by TCRdb on the multiplex PCR reads, yielding one entry per CDR3 protein. Of some 600,000 distinct CDR3 sequences in the sample, about 15% were seen once.

The source material was blood. The chain has TRBV7-2 and TRBJ1-1, with TRBD1 identical over 7 bases. This receptor was identified in a woman under 40 with Graves' hyperthyroidism that later progressed to Graves' ophthalmopathy. The CDR3 coding sequence is TGTGCCAGCAGCTTAGCGAGAGGGGGCGAGGTGAGCACTGAAGCTTTCTTT. Translated: CASSLARGGEVSTEAFF. The full variable domain, in which reference TRBV7-2 and TRBJ1-1 provide the parts outside the CDR3, is GAGVSQSPSNKVTEKGKDVELRCDPISGHTALYWYRQSLGQGLEFLIYFQGNSAPDKSGLPSDRFSAERTGGSVSTLTIQRTQQEDSAVYLCASSLARGGEVSTEAFFGQGTRLTVV.